This T cell receptor beta chain originates from a study of T-cell reconstitution after alpha-beta-depleted transplantation in children. Unique molecular identifiers were incorporated into the prepared TCRbeta library. Using its own MiXCR run on the PCR reads, TCRdb lists one record per CDR3 protein. This table holds some 240,000 distinct CDR3 sequences, 9.5% to 15% found once. Trimming stripped 6 bases from V and 1 base from J, with 9 bases between. The V gene's germline CDR1 is MNHNS and CDR2 SASEGT. This CDR3 is 13 amino acids long. This clonotype was counted a few times. The TCR comes from a human donor who donated a stem cell graft to a child with acute lymphoblastic leukemia. J is TRBJ1-1 and V is TRBV6-1; TRBD1 might be the D (5 bases). This specimen consisted of PBMCs from the stem cell graft donor, obtained from the stem cell graft. The CDR3 DNA is TGTGCCAGCAGGAACGACAGGAACACTGAAGCTTTCTTT. Translation gives CASRNDRNTEAFF.